These 15 T cell receptor delta chains were sequenced from one sample in a study of γδ T cells in repeated Plasmodium falciparum infection. TCRdb repeated clone calling on the multiplex PCR reads with CATT. The repertoire includes tens of thousands of delta-chain clones, 0.98% of them detected once, and just under 10% sits in the top ten. Gammadelta T cells were flow-sorted from PBMC into Vgamma9/Vdelta2+ and Vdelta2-negative populations for bulk analysis. Source material: gamma-delta T cells from blood. Source of these receptors: a pool of human donors (malaria-infected and uninfected, not separated).

This clone was seen more than once but under ten times. TCRdb's entry gives the protein of a much larger clone, which mismatches this DNA's translation at residue 9, likely from a read error; the protein reported here is translated from the DNA. This chain connects TRDV3 to TRDJ1, with D possibly matching TRDD3 (5 bases). TCRdb lists no J gene, so it was determined here by aligning the DNA to germline. CDR1 and CDR2 (germline): TVYSNPD, GDNSRS (reference sequence). There are 19 residues in the CDR3. Between the trimmed V and J ends, which lost 5 bases and 1 base, there was a span of 32 bases. DNA of the CDR3: TGTGCCATACGTGCTCATTCTGAATCGTGCGAAAGTGCCACCGATAAACTCATCTTT. Residues: CAIRAHSESCESATDKLIF. The entire variable domain, with the rest obtained from reference TRDV3 and TRDJ1, is as follows: CDKVTQSSPDQTVASGSEVVLLCTYDTVYSNPDLFWYRIRPDYSFQFVFYGDNSRSEGADFTQGRFSVKHILTQKAFHLVISPVRTEDSATYYCAIRAHSESCESATDKLIFGKGTRVTVEP.

By its share, this clone is medium-sized. This specimen includes other DNA sequences encoding the same CDR3. The rearrangement joins TRDV2 to TRDJ1; 10 bases are a match to TRDD3. Trimming removed 1 base from V and 0 bases from J; junction bases left unmatched: 13. In germline, CDR1 is GEAIGNYY, CDR2 EKD. The CDR3 is 19 residues long. In nucleotides, the CDR3 is TGTGCCTGTGACACGATTAGTACTGGGGGATTTATATACACCGATAAACTCATCTTT. Translation: CACDTISTGGFIYTDKLIF.

Remarks on this clone: A read error likely explains why the TCRdb protein, taken from a much larger clone, differs from this DNA's translation at residue 10; the protein shown is translated from the DNA. V and J are TRDV1 and TRDJ1; D possibly corresponds to TRDD2 (5 bases). No J gene is reported in TCRdb; it was inferred here by comparing the DNA with germline. V shed 4 bases and J shed 8 bases, with 23 bases lying between them. Germline assignment: CDR1 TSWWSYY and CDR2 QGS. The CDR3 sequence is 16 residues long. Here the CDR3 reads CALGALPTHKYIKLIF. The CDR3 DNA reads TGTGCTCTTGGGGCGCTCCCTACGCATAAGTACATAAAACTCATCTTT.

This clone was observed a handful of times. Translating this DNA gives a protein that differs at residue 17 from the TCRdb one, which belongs to a much larger clone; a read error is likely, and the protein shown is this translation. A V gene of TRDV1 was called, but no J gene was assigned; no DNA check was done on the table's D call, TRDD3. CDR1 is TSWWSYY and CDR2 is QGS in the germline V gene. The CDR3 is 18 amino acids. CDR3 sequence reads: CALGDLNRGGSLDGKLTF. Written as DNA, the CDR3 is TGTGCTCTTGGGGACCTAAACAGGGGGGGATCATTAGACGGAAAACTCACCTTT.

As regards this clone: This DNA's translation differs at residue 3 from TCRdb's protein, which comes from a much larger clone; a read error is likely, and the protein shown is translated from the DNA. The rearrangement joins TRDV1 to TRDJ1, with TRDD3 matching 13 bases. The J gene, left out of TCRdb, was set here by checking the DNA against germline. The CDR3 loop spans 19 amino acids. The trim removed 10 bases at V and 2 bases at J, leaving 19 bases unmatched. Germline V gene sequence: CDR1 TSWWSYY, CDR2 QGS. Written as DNA, the CDR3 is TGTGCTCCTGGAGGCCTGACTGACTGGGGGATACGCGTAACCGATAAACTCATCTTT. Amino acid sequence: CAPGGLTDWGIRVTDKLIF.

Concerning this clone itself: A read error likely explains why the TCRdb protein, taken from a much larger clone, differs from this DNA's translation at residue 3; the protein shown is translated from the DNA. The J gene is TRDJ2, the V gene TRDV2; TRDD3 might be the D (6 bases). TCRdb does not report a J gene; here it was assigned by matching the DNA to germline references. Germline V lookup: CDR1 GEAIGNYY, CDR2 EKD. The CDR3 runs to 17 residues. The CDR3 loop reads CASDTVLGTNLTAQLFF. DNA for the CDR3: TGTGCCAGTGACACCGTACTGGGAACGAACCTGACAGCACAACTCTTCTTT.

This clone showed up just a few times. A read error is likely here: a far larger clone is one base away. Other DNA sequences in the sample encode the same CDR3. The V and J genes are TRDV2 and TRDJ1; 7 nucleotides match TRDD3. Germline V gene sequence: CDR1 GEAIGNYY, CDR2 EKD. The CDR3 is made up of 18 amino acids. The CDR3 region has the DNA TGTGCCTGTGACACCGTCGCTGGCCCTGGGGGGCACACCGACAAACTCATCTTT. Protein: CACDTVAGPGGHTDKLIF.

In its sample, this clone was seen a few times. With a far larger clone one base away, a read error is the likely cause. Other nucleotide sequences from this sample produce the same CDR3. J is TRDJ1 and V is TRDV1; D might be TRDD3 (6 bases). No J segment appears in TCRdb, so it was assigned here by matching the sequence to germline. This CDR3 is built from 16 residues. Trimming stripped 9 bases from V and 0 bases from J, with 20 bases between. Per the germline V gene, CDR1 is TSWWSYY and CDR2 is QGS. CDR3 in DNA: TGTGCTCTGCCGTGGGGGTCTGAGTCGTACACCGATAAACTCATCTTT. Translating gives CALPWGSESYTDKLIF.

A note on this clone: TCRdb pairs this DNA with a much larger clone's protein that differs at residue 8, likely a read error; the protein shown was translated from the DNA. This sequence joins TRDV1 and TRDJ1; D might be TRDD2 (5 bases). The J gene was missing in TCRdb and was found by matching the end of the DNA to germline. Germline CDR1 reads TSWWSYY; CDR2 reads QGS. This CDR3 comprises 21 residues. Between the trimmed V and J ends, which lost 6 bases and 0 bases, there was a span of 32 bases. For the CDR3, the DNA is TGTGCTCTTGGTCCTAGGAGGTTCCGGGTCGACCCGACCTCGTACACCGATAAACTCATCTTT. This encodes CALGPRRFRVDPTSYTDKLIF.

Of note for this clone: For this DNA, TCRdb reports the protein of a much larger clone, which diverges at residue 16, most likely from a read error; the protein presented here is translated directly from the DNA. The chain combines TRDV3 with TRDJ3; tentatively, D is TRDD3 (5 bases). In the absence of a J gene in TCRdb, the DNA was matched to germline to assign it here. The CDR3 is made up of 26 amino acids. Germline V gene data show CDR1 as TVYSNPD and CDR2 as GDNSRS (reference sequence). V lost 1 base, J lost 0 bases, and 40 bases lay in between. The CDR3: CAFNDLTLFETTDVGNSSWDTRQMFF. CDR3 coding DNA: TGTGCCTTTAATGATCTAACCCTCTTCGAGACTACTGATGTGGGGAACAGCTCCTGGGACACCCGACAGATGTTTTTC.

On this clone: TCRdb shows a much larger clone's protein in place of this DNA's translation, and the two differ at residue 12, likely through a read error; the protein shown is translated from the DNA. The J gene is TRDJ1, the V gene TRDV1, with 7 positions matching TRDD3. Trimming removed 3 bases from V and 8 bases from J; junction bases left unmatched: 24. Germline V lookup: CDR1 TSWWSYY, CDR2 QGS. The CDR3 contains 19 residues. CDR3 DNA: TGTGCTCTTGGGGATCCGTGGTCGGGTACTGGGGTATACGGCGTAAAACTCATCTTT. Translating it yields CALGDPWSGTGVYGVKLIF.

This clone was seen many times. DNA for the CDR3: TGTGCTCTTGGGGAACGTAGTTACCCCATTTCCTTACCCTACTGGGGGATACTTAGGGCCGATAAACTCATCTTT. Translated: CALGERSYPISLPYWGILRADKLIF. The rearrangement joins TRDV1 to TRDJ1, with 12 bases matching TRDD3. V shed 1 base, J shed 3 bases, and the junction held 30 bases outside the gene matches. The CDR3 runs to 25 residues. Germline V gives CDR1 TSWWSYY, CDR2 QGS.

This clone showed up just a few times. A far larger clone is just one base off, so this is likely a read error. The identical CDR3 is also encoded by other nucleotide sequences in the sample. The rearrangement joins TRDV2 to TRDJ1, with D possibly TRDD3 on 5 matching bases. Here the J gene came from matching the DNA to germline, since TCRdb omits it. CDR3 length: 21 amino acids. V was shortened by 7 bases and J by 2 bases, with 37 bases between the two germline ends. Looked up from germline, CDR1 is GEAIGNYY and CDR2 is EKD. As DNA, the CDR3 is TGTGCCTGCGACCCCCCCTCCTCCAGGGGGCCTTTGCGACGGGCGACCGATAAACTCATCTTT. It codes for CACDPPSSRGPLRRATDKLIF.

This clone was seen at least ten times. A much larger clone lies one base from this, so it may be a read error. Other DNA sequences in the sample encode the same CDR3. The chain has TRDV1 and TRDJ1; D call uncertain. Trimming left V 7 bases short and J 4 bases short, with 7 bases between. Germline lookup yields CDR1 TSWWSYY and CDR2 QGS. The CDR3 extends over 11 amino acids. The CDR3 nucleotides read TGTGCTCTTGACATCTTCGATAAACTCATCTTT. Translating it yields CALDIFDKLIF.

The table lists this clone with many counts. The protein TCRdb gives is from a much larger clone and does not agree with this DNA's translation at residue 4, likely a read error; the protein shown here comes from the DNA. The chain employs TRDV2 and TRDJ1; 7 bases match TRDD3. TCRdb gives no J gene; it was assigned here by matching the DNA to germline. V lost 5 bases to trimming and J lost 3 bases; unmatched junction nucleotides: 14. The CDR3 is 16 residues long. The V gene's germline CDR1 is GEAIGNYY and CDR2 EKD. CDR3 coding DNA: TGTGCCTGTGGCACAGTTTCGGCGGGATACTCCGATAAACTCATCTTT. Protein product: CACGTVSAGYSDKLIF.